This entry concerns a single T cell receptor (beta chain). Its specificity is not known. In the PCR, 60 Vbeta and 13 Jbeta primers were used. Assay: immunoSEQ multiplex PCR; the TCRdb copy retains only in-frame clones and omits some. Counted here are 150,000 to 200,000 clones, 60% to 85% occurring once; the ten biggest clones make up 2.5% to 3%. This sample is drawn from a study of cytomegalovirus exposure and HLA in healthy donors. The V gene's germline CDR1 is SEHNR and CDR2 FQNEAQ (reference sequence). The CDR3 loop spans 15 amino acids. Germline trimming cut 4 bases from V and 5 bases from J; bases unmatched to any gene: 9. Study-wide results and caveats: Excluded: some indistinguishable V segments such as TRBV6-2 and TRBV6-3.

Sequencing was carried out using PBMCs. This receptor was obtained from a woman in her forties or fifties in good health and CMV-seropositive. J is TRBJ2-5 and V is TRBV7-9, with 8 bases that match TRBD1. The CDR3 loop reads CASSWTGWALETQYF. The CDR3 region has the DNA TGTGCCAGCAGCTGGACAGGGTGGGCCCTGGAGACCCAGTACTTC.